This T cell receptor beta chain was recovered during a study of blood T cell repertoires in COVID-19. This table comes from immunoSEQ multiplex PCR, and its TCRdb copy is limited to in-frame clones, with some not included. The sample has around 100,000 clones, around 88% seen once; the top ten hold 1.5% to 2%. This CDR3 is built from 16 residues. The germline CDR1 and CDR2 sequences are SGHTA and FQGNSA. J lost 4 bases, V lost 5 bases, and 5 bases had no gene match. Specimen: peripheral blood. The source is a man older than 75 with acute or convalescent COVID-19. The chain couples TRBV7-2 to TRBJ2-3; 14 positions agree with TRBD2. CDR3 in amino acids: CASSATGLAGADTQYF. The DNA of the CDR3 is TGTGCCAGCAGCGCAACGGGACTAGCGGGAGCAGATACGCAGTATTTT.